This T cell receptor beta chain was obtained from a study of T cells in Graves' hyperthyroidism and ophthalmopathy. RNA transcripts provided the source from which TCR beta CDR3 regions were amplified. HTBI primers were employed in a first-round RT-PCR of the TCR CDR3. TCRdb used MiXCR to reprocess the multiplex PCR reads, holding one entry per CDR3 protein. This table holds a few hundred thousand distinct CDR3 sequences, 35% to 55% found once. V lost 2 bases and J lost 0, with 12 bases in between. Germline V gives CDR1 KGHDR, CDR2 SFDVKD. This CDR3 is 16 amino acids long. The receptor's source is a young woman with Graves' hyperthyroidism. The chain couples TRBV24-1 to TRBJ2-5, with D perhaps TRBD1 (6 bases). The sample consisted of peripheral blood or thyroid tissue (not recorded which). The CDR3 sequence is CATSDSATGYQETQYF. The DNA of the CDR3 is TGTGCCACCAGTGATTCCGCCACAGGGTACCAAGAGACCCAGTACTTC.